The 8 T cell receptor beta chains listed next were all sequenced from one sample in a study of blood T cells in healthy people across ages. Using a J-beta primer mix together with a sample-barcoded 5' primer, a second PCR was run for roughly 7 to 12 cycles. MiXCR, applied by TCRdb to the 5' RACE reads, yields one record per CDR3 protein. In the table there are approximately 960,000 distinct CDR3 sequences, about 27% of which are singletons. The same sample was also used in a study of T cells of mothers and their children.

The sequenced sample consisted of blood. These receptors were collected from a woman in her forties in good health.

The chain's CDR3 is CASSPTSVMNTEAFF. CDR3 coding DNA: TGTGCCAGCAGTCCCACAAGTGTAATGAACACTGAAGCTTTCTTT. The V call is TRBV12-3 or TRBV12-4, the J call TRBJ1-1; D uncertain. V was trimmed by 5 bases and J by 0 bases, leaving 13 bases between them. CDR3 length: 15 residues.

This clonotype was counted ten times or more. The chain carries TRBV29-1 and TRBJ1-6, with a weak D call TRBD1 (5 bases). V lost 7 bases and J lost 5, with 12 bases in between. The CDR3 consists of 13 residues. The germline gives CDR1 SQVTM, CDR2 ANQGSEA. The CDR3 loop reads CSAMWGDNSPLHF. Written as DNA, the CDR3 is TGCAGCGCCATGTGGGGGGATAATTCACCCCTCCACTTT. Filled out from reference TRBV29-1 and TRBJ1-6, the complete variable domain reads SAVISQKPSRDICQRGTSLTIQCQVDSQVTMMFWYRQQPGQSLTLIATANQGSEATYESGFVIDKFPISRPNLTFSTLTVSNMSPEDSSIYLCSAMWGDNSPLHFGNGTRLTVT.

This clonotype has at least ten counts. The V gene is TRBV7-8, the J gene TRBJ2-5; 9 nucleotides match TRBD1. Per germline, CDR1 SGHVS and CDR2 FQNEAQ. The CDR3 sequence is 15 residues long. Germline trimming cut 3 bases from V and 5 bases from J; bases unmatched to any gene: 7. The CDR3 DNA sequence: TGTGCCAGCAGCTTTAACAGGGGGCGCGGGGAGACCCAGTACTTC. Translation gives CASSFNRGRGETQYF.

The table lists this clonotype with a few counts. The V and J genes are TRBV4-1 and TRBJ1-5; no definite D call. V was trimmed by 1 base and J by 1 base, leaving 11 bases between them. Germline V gene lookup returns CDR1 MGHRA and CDR2 YSYEKL. The CDR3 has 16 residues. CDR3 sequence reads: CASSQATSNSNQPQHF. Here the CDR3 DNA reads TGCGCCAGCAGCCAAGCTACCTCGAACAGCAATCAGCCCCAGCATTTT.

The V gene is TRBV5-1, the J gene TRBJ1-6, with TRBD1 as a possible D gene (6 bases). The CDR3 is 15 amino acids. CDR1 SGHRS and CDR2 YFSETQ come from the germline V gene. The ends were cut back, 5 bases at V and 5 bases at J, with 14 bases in the middle. The CDR3 nucleotides are TGCGCCAGCAGTACCAGGACAGATGATAATTCACCCCTCCACTTT. Its protein is CASSTRTDDNSPLHF.

In this sample, this clonotype turned up a few times. This chain connects TRBV20-1 to TRBJ1-5, with 7 bases lining up with TRBD1. The J segment lost 0 bases and the V segment lost 3 bases, leaving 8 bases of the junction unmatched. Germline assignment: CDR1 DFQATT and CDR2 SNEGSKA (reference sequence). This CDR3 is 16 amino acids long. The CDR3 protein is CSASPQGPHSNQPQHF. The CDR3 DNA follows: TGCAGTGCTAGTCCACAGGGGCCGCATAGCAATCAGCCCCAGCATTTT.

This clonotype was recorded only once. A clone one base away is much larger, so this may be a read error. The DNA for the CDR3 is TGTGCCGGCAGCCCGCGAGGGTTTCCCACAGATACGCAGTATTTT. It yields the protein CAGSPRGFPTDTQYF. V and J are TRBV28 and TRBJ2-3; D might be TRBD2 (5 bases). The CDR3 is 15 amino acids. The V gene's germline CDR1 is MDHEN and CDR2 SYDVKM.

This clonotype was observed a handful of times. The rearrangement links TRBV28 to TRBJ2-3; TRBD2 is a possible D gene (5 bases). Germline CDR1 MDHEN, CDR2 SYDVKM. This CDR3 has 14 residues. V was clipped by 6 bases and J by 3 bases, with 13 bases between them. CDR3 nucleotide sequence: TGTGCCAGCAGGCCTCGGGGAGCGACAGATACGCAGTATTTT. Translating it yields CASRPRGATDTQYF.